This TCR beta chain was captured by sequencing in a study of patients and donors after allogeneic stem cell transplantation (dated by TCRdb to between 2020 and 2021). On this clonotype itself: Its antigen is unknown. A single base separates this from a much larger clone, so it may be a read error. The CDR3 does not end in the conserved phenylalanine or tryptophan, so this is likely a read error. The limits of the CDR3 on the DNA are not certain, so only TCRdb's listed CDR3 is given.

The library was produced with RT-PCR. TCRdb names NextSeq 550 as the instrument used. TCRdb reworked the public reads: Q25 trimming with fastp, MiXCR clone assembly, productive beta chains retained. All rows with the same CDR3 protein become a single entry with the most common DNA and genes. The sample table shows roughly 40,000 distinct CDR3 sequences, and more than 30% are seen once. The ten most abundant clones make up 60% to 80% of the sample. The CDR3 is 13 residues long, counting both termini. The sequence came from a human donor who was either an allogeneic HSCT recipient or a stem cell or donor lymphocyte infusion donor (not recorded which). It is not recorded whose cells these are; they may come from a transplant donor. Source material: blood, either unsorted or a sorted T cell fraction (not recorded which). The chain employs TRBV12-3 or TRBV12-4 and TRBJ1-1; whether TRBD1, the table's D call, matches the DNA was not checked. The CDR3 sequence is CASSFLPDRPGFL.